This is a list of T cell receptor beta chains from one sample in a study of cytomegalovirus exposure and HLA in healthy donors. TCRdb's table, derived via immunoSEQ multiplex PCR, lists solely in-frame clones and lacks some. The sample consists of roughly 83,000 clones, 70% to 75% of them appearing once. Input material: PBMCs. The source is a man in his fifties or sixties in good health and CMV-seronegative. The CDR3 runs from the conserved cysteine through the conserved F or W. Each record gives: J gene, D gene, clone size, V gene, CDR3 DNA, CDR3 protein. D genes are given only for firm matches. A row's size may be missing; if present it is once, few, many or a size class.

TRBJ1-1 . . TRBV19 TGTGCCAGTAGTATGTGGGAAGGCGGGACTGAAGCTTTCTTT CASSMWEGGTEAFF
TRBJ2-1 . . TRBV20-1 TGCAGTGCTAATCCTTACAATGAGCAGTTCTTC CSANPYNEQFF
TRBJ2-6 . . TRBV7-6 TGTGCCAGCCTCTCTGGGGCCAACGTCCTGACTTTC CASLSGANVLTF
TRBJ2-3 . . TRBV5-4 TGTGCCAGCAGCATATTTGGGGGGGGCAGGGATACGCAGTATTTT CASSIFGGGRDTQYF
TRBJ2-5 TRBD2 . TRBV9 TGTGCCAGCAGCACCGGGACTAGCGGGGGGTACCAAGAGACCCAGTACTTC CASSTGTSGGYQETQYF
TRBJ2-7 . . TRBV10-3 TGTGCCATCAGTGAGTCGCCAGGCGCCTACGAGCAGTACTTC CAISESPGAYEQYF
TRBJ2-2 TRBD2 . TRBV19 TGTGCCAGTACCCCGAGATTAGCGGGGAAAAACACCGGGGAGCTGTTTTTT CASTPRLAGKNTGELFF
TRBJ2-5 . . TRBV2 TGTGCCAGCATTCCCGGACTCCAAGAGACCCAGTACTTC CASIPGLQETQYF
TRBJ1-1 TRBD1 . TRBV11-2 TGTGCCAGCAGCTTAGATACAGGGACAGGGATTAACACTGAAGCTTTCTTT CASSLDTGTGINTEAFF
TRBJ1-2 TRBD1 . TRBV30 TGTGCCTGGAGCCCGGGACAGGGCGATGGCTACACCTTC CAWSPGQGDGYTF
TRBJ1-1 . . TRBV6-5 TGTGCCAGCAGTTACGGCCCTGTGGCTGAAGCTTTCTTT CASSYGPVAEAFF
TRBJ2-7 TRBD2 . TRBV6-1 TGTGCCAGCAGTGATAGGACTAGGGGCCGAGCTACCTACGAGCAGTACTTC CASSDRTRGRATYEQYF
TRBJ2-3 TRBD1 . TRBV6-5 TGTGCCAGCAGTCGACAGGGGGCGGGAGATACGCAGTATTTT CASSRQGAGDTQYF
TRBJ2-5 . . TRBV6-4 TGTGCCAGCACGGGTGAGACCCAGTACTTC CASTGETQYF
TRBJ2-3 TRBD2 . TRBV2 TGTGCCAGCAGTGAAGGCCTAGCGGGGGGCGAGGATACGCAGTATTTT CASSEGLAGGEDTQYF
TRBJ2-7 TRBD1 . TRBV5-1 TGCGCCAGCAGCTTAACAGGGACAGATACCTACGAGCAGTACTTC CASSLTGTDTYEQYF
TRBJ2-5 TRBD1 . TRBV6-1 TGTGCCAGCAGTGAAGAGAGGGGGCGCCCGGAGACCCAGTACTTC CASSEERGRPETQYF
TRBJ2-7 . . TRBV6-5 TGTGCCAGCAGTTACTCGTGGGCAGCCTACGAGCAGTACTTC CASSYSWAAYEQYF
TRBJ2-7 TRBD1 . TRBV29-1 TGCAGCGTTGACACAGGGGATGAGCAGTACTTC CSVDTGDEQYF
TRBJ1-1 . . TRBV11-2 TGTGCCAGCAGCCCCCGGAGGGCGGAGGACACTGAAGCTTTCTTT CASSPRRAEDTEAFF
TRBJ2-7 . . TRBV7-9 TGTGCCAGCAGCCCGGGCCGGGGCTCCTACGAGCAGTACTTC CASSPGRGSYEQYF
TRBJ2-1 TRBD2 . TRBV6-1 TGTGCCAGCAGTGAAGCTCTAGCGGGGGGCGGGAATGAGCAGTTCTTC CASSEALAGGGNEQFF
TRBJ1-1 . . TRBV19 TGTGCCAGTAAGGTACAGGACGAACGGAACACTGAAGCTTTCTTT CASKVQDERNTEAFF
TRBJ1-5 . . TRBV15 TGTGCCACCAGCAGAGAGCGGGGGCGGGGTCAGCCCCAGCATTTT CATSRERGRGQPQHF
TRBJ2-2 . few TRBV6-4 TGTGCCAGCAGTGAGAAGGGGGACACCGGGGAGCTGTTTTTT CASSEKGDTGELFF
TRBJ1-2 . . TRBV29-1 TGCAGCGTCTCAGGGGATTCTAACTATGGCTACACCTTC CSVSGDSNYGYTF
TRBJ1-4 TRBD1 . TRBV11-3 TGTGCCAGCAGCTTGGACAGGGACGAAAAACTGTTTTTT CASSLDRDEKLFF
TRBJ2-1 TRBD1 . TRBV4-1 TGCGCCAGCACCACTGGGACAGGGGTCTACAATGAGCAGTTCTTC CASTTGTGVYNEQFF
TRBJ2-3 . . TRBV18 TGTGCCAGCTCACCCTATGCTAGCGTAGCGCAGTATTTT CASSPYASVAQYF
TRBJ2-1 . . TRBV5-1 TGCGCCAGCAGCTTGGAGTTGTGGCCAGGGAATGAGCAGTTCTTC CASSLELWPGNEQFF
TRBJ2-5 TRBD2 . TRBV6-5 TGTGCCAGCAGTCCCCGAGCGGGGGCGGAGACCCAGTACTTC CASSPRAGAETQYF
TRBJ1-2 . . TRBV19 TGTGCCAGTAGTATCCTACACCGGGGGGGGTATGGCTACACCTTC CASSILHRGGYGYTF
TRBJ2-7 TRBD1 . TRBV6-6 TGTGCCAGCAGTTACCGGACAGGGAACTACGAGCAGTACTTC CASSYRTGNYEQYF
TRBJ1-2 . once TRBV6-5 TGTGCCAGCAGTCCTGGATGGGGGCCGCTCTATGGCTACACCTTC CASSPGWGPLYGYTF
TRBJ1-2 TRBD1 . TRBV6-5 TGTGCCAGCAGTTTTACACAGGGGGCTAACTATGGCTACACCTTC CASSFTQGANYGYTF
TRBJ1-4 . . TRBV6-6 TGTGCCAGCAGCCAGGTCCAAGGGGGTGAAAAACTGTTTTTT CASSQVQGGEKLFF
TRBJ1-5 TRBD1 once TRBV19 TGTGCCAGTAGTATCCGACAGGGAGGAGCCAATCAGCCCCAGCATTTT CASSIRQGGANQPQHF
TRBJ1-4 . . TRBV6-6 TGTGCCAGCAGTTACTCGAGTAGCGGAGGAGAAAAACTGTTTTTT CASSYSSSGGEKLFF
TRBJ2-1 TRBD2 . TRBV7-3 TGTGCCAGCAGCGCCCGACTAGCGGGGGGCAATGAGCAGTTCTTC CASSARLAGGNEQFF
TRBJ2-1 TRBD1 . TRBV18 TGTGCCAGCTCACCTCAAATTCCCGAGACAGGGGACAATGAGCAGTTCTTC CASSPQIPETGDNEQFF
TRBJ1-1 TRBD1 . TRBV13 TGTGCCAGCGGACACAGGGGCATTGAAGCTTTCTTT CASGHRGIEAFF
TRBJ2-1 TRBD2 . TRBV9 TGTGCCAGCAGCAGAACCTCCCAGGGGACTAGCGGGGGAAATGAGCAGTTCTTC CASSRTSQGTSGGNEQFF
TRBJ2-1 . . TRBV6-5 TGTGCCAGCAGTCCGACTGTCAGCTCCTACAATGAGCAGTTCTTC CASSPTVSSYNEQFF
TRBJ2-5 TRBD2 . TRBV19 TGTGCCAGTAGTGCTCGGACTAGCCCCCCGTTCGAAGAGACCCAGTACTTC CASSARTSPPFEETQYF
TRBJ2-4 . . TRBV15 TGTGCCACCAGCAGAGATTTGGGCAGTCAAAACATTCAGTACTTC CATSRDLGSQNIQYF
TRBJ2-3 TRBD2 . TRBV5-1 TGCGCCAGCAGCGGGACTAGCGGGGGTTTGGATACGCAGTATTTT CASSGTSGGLDTQYF
TRBJ2-2 TRBD1 few TRBV4-2 TGTGCCAGCAGCCAATCCTGGGACAGGGGAATCGGGGAGCTGTTTTTT CASSQSWDRGIGELFF
TRBJ2-1 TRBD2 . TRBV30 TGTGCCTGGAGTGTAGGACTAGCGCCTTACGGTGAGCAGTTCTTC CAWSVGLAPYGEQFF
TRBJ2-5 TRBD2 . TRBV5-6 TGTGCCAGCAGCGCCGATCGGGGGGGGGCCCTTCAAGAGACCCAGTACTTC CASSADRGGALQETQYF
TRBJ1-1 . few TRBV7-9 TGTGCCAGCAGCAAGACAGGCTTTGGGGCTTTCTTT CASSKTGFGAFF
TRBJ2-7 TRBD2 few TRBV5-1 TGCGCCACTTCGACTAGCGGGGGTGCTCTCTCCTACGAGCAGTACTTC CATSTSGGALSYEQYF
TRBJ2-3 TRBD2 once TRBV11-2 TGTGCCAGCAGCTTAGCCCGACTAGCGGGAGATAGCACAGATACGCAGTATTTT CASSLARLAGDSTDTQYF
TRBJ1-4 . few TRBV5-1 TGCGCCAGCAGCGTAACAGGGTCAGATGAAAAACTGTTTTTT CASSVTGSDEKLFF
TRBJ1-3 TRBD1 . TRBV5-1 TGCGCCAGCAGCTTCCAGGGGGCTACAGGAAACACCATATATTTT CASSFQGATGNTIYF
TRBJ2-7 TRBD2 . TRBV6-6 TGTGCCAGCAGTTCCCGGGGGGGCCGCGACGAGCAGTACTTC CASSSRGGRDEQYF
TRBJ1-5 TRBD1 . TRBV19 TGTGCCAGTAGTGCCCAACAGGGGGGCCAGCCCCAGCATTTT CASSAQQGGQPQHF
TRBJ2-7 . . TRBV5-5 TGTGCCAGCAGCATTGGAGCAGGGGCGCACGAGCAGTACTTC CASSIGAGAHEQYF
TRBJ1-4 . . TRBV7-9 TGTTCCAGCAGCTTAAGGTTGGCGGGGGCAACTAATGAAAAACTGTTTTTT CSSSLRLAGATNEKLFF
TRBJ2-7 . . TRBV9 TGTGCCAGCAGCGTAGATCAGGGCTCCTACGAGCAGTACTTC CASSVDQGSYEQYF
TRBJ1-1 . once TRBV5-6 TGTGCCAGCAGACCCCCCGGGGGGCACACTGAAGCTTTCTTT CASRPPGGHTEAFF